The next 32 T cell receptor beta chains were all read from a single sample in a study of Ad26.COV2.S vaccination and SARS-CoV-2 variants. Treatment of the sample: approximately 18 received Ad26.COV2.S at low or high dose, single or two shots; roughly five received placebo; per-sample allocation not given. Following the first vaccine or placebo injection, samples were taken on day 63. Here immunoSEQ multiplex PCR was the method, and the copy in TCRdb shows in-frame clones only, minus some. The table shows about 350,000 clones, with 70% to 90% occurring only once. Sample: peripheral blood, taken in a trial of Ad26.COV2.S vaccine versus placebo. These receptors all come from a person between 18 and 59 years old who received the Ad26.COV2.S COVID-19 vaccine or a placebo.

This chain uses TRBV10-2 with TRBJ1-2; D is unclear. Germline V gene data show CDR1 as WSHSY and CDR2 as SAAADI. V lost 0 bases to trimming and J lost 4 bases, with 6 bases between them. The CDR3 spans 13 residues. The chain's CDR3 is CASSESHSYGYTF. The CDR3 DNA follows: TGCGCCAGCAGTGAGTCTCATAGCTATGGCTACACCTTC.

In nucleotides, the CDR3 is TGTGCCAGCAGTGTGACTAGCGGGAAGCACAATGAGCAGTTCTTC. Translation: CASSVTSGKHNEQFF. The gene calls are TRBV11-3 and TRBJ2-1; 11 positions agree with TRBD2. This CDR3 is built from 15 residues. Germline loops: CDR1 SGHNT, CDR2 YENEEA. The ends lost 6 bases at V and 5 bases at J; junction bases unmatched: 6.

V is TRBV11-2 and J is TRBJ2-7; 7 nucleotides match TRBD2. Trimming removed 6 bases from V and 3 bases from J; junction bases left unmatched: 8. The CDR3 covers 14 residues. CDR1 is SGHAT, CDR2 FQNNGV, per germline. CDR3 residues: CASSAALADYEQYF. The CDR3 nucleotides read TGTGCCAGCAGTGCCGCGCTAGCGGACTACGAGCAGTACTTC.

This clone was seen repeatedly, ten times or more. The rearrangement uses TRBV27 and TRBJ1-2; no reliable D call. With 6 bases removed from V and 5 bases from J, the gap between germline ends came to 16 bases. This CDR3 contains 14 residues. In germline, CDR1 is MNHEY, CDR2 SMNVEV (reference sequence). The CDR3 nucleotides read TGTGCCAGCAGCCCCCTTCTCGCGGGGTATGGCTACACCTTC. Translation: CASSPLLAGYGYTF.

This clone was picked up one time. The chain links TRBV27 to TRBJ2-5, with 9 bases lining up with TRBD2. Trimming at V came to 4 bases and at J to 5 bases, leaving 5 bases not matched to a gene. The CDR3 extends over 14 amino acids. CDR1 and CDR2 (germline): MNHEY, SMNVEV (reference sequence). The DNA of the CDR3 is TGTGCCAGCAGTTCCCTGAGCGGGGGGGAGACCCAGTACTTC. Protein product: CASSSLSGGETQYF.

The CDR3: CASSFMFAETYNEQFF. CDR3 nucleotides: TGTGCCAGCAGCTTTATGTTTGCGGAAACCTACAATGAGCAGTTCTTC. The chain employs TRBV11-2 and TRBJ2-1; D is ambiguous. The germline gives CDR1 SGHAT, CDR2 FQNNGV. The CDR3 extends over 16 amino acids. V dropped 3 bases and J dropped 2 bases, with 14 bases sitting between them.

This chain links TRBV9 with TRBJ2-1; D unresolved. The CDR3 contains 13 residues. Germline assignment: CDR1 SGDLS and CDR2 YYNGEE. Between the trimmed V and J ends, which lost 3 bases and 4 bases, there was a span of 8 bases. The CDR3 region is CASSGQRYNEQFF. CDR3 in DNA: TGTGCCAGCAGCGGGCAGCGTTACAATGAGCAGTTCTTC.

The gene calls are TRBV5-1 and TRBJ2-4; maybe TRBD2 (6 bases). Germline CDR1 is SGHRS and CDR2 is YFSETQ. The CDR3 has 17 residues. V was shortened by 0 bases and J by 6 bases, with 19 bases between the two germline ends. This chain's CDR3 is CASSLAGGVWWRNIQYF. CDR3 in DNA: TGCGCCAGCAGCTTGGCCGGCGGGGTATGGTGGAGAAACATTCAGTACTTC.

The chain has TRBV27 and TRBJ1-1; 7 positions match TRBD1. V trimming: 6 bases; J trimming: 1 base; junction bases outside the gene matches: 17. This CDR3 has 18 residues. Germline V gene data show CDR1 as MNHEY and CDR2 as SMNVEV (reference sequence). CDR3 in DNA: TGTGCCAGCAGCTCTCGGGGGGACAGATTGATATCGAACACTGAAGCTTTCTTT. Protein sequence: CASSSRGDRLISNTEAFF.

The J gene is TRBJ2-5, the V gene TRBV9; TRBD2 is a possible D gene (5 bases). This CDR3 has 14 amino acids. Trimming took off 4 bases at V and 5 bases at J, with 15 bases between the two ends. Germline V gives CDR1 SGDLS, CDR2 YYNGEE. The CDR3 coding sequence is TGTGCCAGCAGCCCTACTACTCGCGGGGAGACCCAGTACTTC. This encodes CASSPTTRGETQYF.

The CDR3 DNA is TGTGCCAGCAGCCTACCGGGACAGGCCTACGGCTACACCTTC. Its translation: CASSLPGQAYGYTF. This sequence joins TRBV5-4 and TRBJ1-2, with 8 bases aligning to TRBD1. Losses at the gene ends were 4 bases for V and 8 bases for J; bases not matched to a gene: 10. CDR3 length: 14 amino acids. Germline V gene sequence: CDR1 SGHNT, CDR2 YYREEE (reference sequence). Full variable domain (outside the CDR3, taken from reference TRBV5-4 and TRBJ1-2): ETGVTQSPTHLIKTRGQQVTLRCSSQSGHNTVSWYQQALGQGPQFIFQYYREEENGRGNFPPRFSGLQFPNYSSELNVNALELDDSALYLCASSLPGQAYGYTFGSGTRLTVV.

This rearrangement joins TRBV2 to TRBJ1-2; perhaps TRBD1 as D (5 bases). The CDR3 spans 12 residues. The germline CDR1 and CDR2 sequences are SNHLY and FYNNEI. V lost 10 bases and J lost 6, with 15 bases in between. The CDR3 loop reads CATARGYDGYTF. The DNA for the CDR3 is TGTGCCACAGCACGGGGGTACGATGGCTACACCTTC.

V usage is TRBV5-4 and J usage is TRBJ2-1, with D possibly called TRBD1 or TRBD2 (6 bases each). Germline CDR1 is SGHNT and CDR2 is YYREEE (reference sequence). This CDR3 region has 16 residues. V shed 4 bases and J shed 3 bases, with 17 bases lying between them. The CDR3 DNA is TGTGCCAGCAGCCTGGACGTAGGGGGGCTCTACAATGAGCAGTTCTTC. Translating it yields CASSLDVGGLYNEQFF.

This chain links TRBV10-1 with TRBJ2-5; D perhaps matches TRBD2 (6 bases). Deletions cut 3 bases from V and 5 bases from J, with 13 bases between. The V gene's germline CDR1 is WNHNN and CDR2 SYGVQD (reference sequence). The CDR3 runs 14 residues. CDR3: CASSDGGSGETQYF. CDR3 bases: TGCGCCAGCAGTGACGGGGGTTCGGGTGAGACCCAGTACTTC.

The rearrangement uses TRBV3-1 (or the pseudogene TRBV3-2) and TRBJ2-2, with a possible D match to TRBD1 (5 bases). Germline assignment: CDR1 LGHDT and CDR2 YNNKEL (reference sequence). V shed 4 bases and J shed 4 bases, with 13 bases lying between them. The CDR3 loop spans 15 amino acids. CDR3 sequence reads: CASSPSRQSTGELFF. CDR3 DNA: TGTGCCAGCAGCCCTTCGAGACAGAGCACCGGGGAGCTGTTTTTT.

This chain uses TRBV27 with TRBJ1-1; weak D call: TRBD1 (6 bases). The CDR3 covers 13 residues. CDR1 MNHEY and CDR2 SMNVEV come from the germline V gene (reference sequence). Trimming removed 6 bases from V and 10 bases from J, with 18 bases in between. Written as DNA, the CDR3 is TGTGCCAGCAGCCCGGGGACACCCCACGTAGCTTTCTTT. Translated, it gives CASSPGTPHVAFF.

V and J are TRBV19 and TRBJ1-5, with D perhaps TRBD1 (6 bases). Germline V lookup: CDR1 LNHDA, CDR2 SQIVND (reference sequence). V was cut by 4 bases and J by 6 bases, with 13 bases left in between. The CDR3 is 14 amino acids. The CDR3 reads CASSRGTGPQPQHF. The CDR3 DNA reads as TGTGCCAGTAGTAGGGGAACAGGGCCTCAGCCCCAGCATTTT.

Comment on this clone: Other DNA sequences in the same sample also yield this CDR3. The chain has TRBV13 and TRBJ1-2; a possible D gene is TRBD1 (6 bases). The V and J ends lost 0 bases and 1 base respectively, with 9 bases between them. Germline V gene data show CDR1 as PRHDT and CDR2 as FYEKMQ (reference sequence). The CDR3 extends over 15 amino acids. Written as DNA, the CDR3 is TGTGCCAGCAGCTTAGGTAGACAGGTTAACTATGGCTACACCTTC. Translating it yields CASSLGRQVNYGYTF.

The rearrangement uses TRBV28 and TRBJ1-2; 10 bases line up with TRBD1. The germline V gene encodes CDR1 MDHEN and CDR2 SYDVKM. With V trimmed by 8 bases and J by 5 bases, 8 bases remained unmatched. This CDR3 has 14 residues. The CDR3 loop is CASQTGGLYYGYTF. The CDR3 DNA reads as TGTGCCAGCCAGACAGGGGGCCTGTATTATGGCTACACCTTC.

This chain uses TRBV29-1 with TRBJ1-1; no definite D call. V was cut by 6 bases and J by 3 bases, with 2 bases left in between. The germline V gene has CDR1 SQVTM and CDR2 ANQGSEA. This CDR3 comprises 9 residues. In DNA, the CDR3 is TGCAGCGTAGACACTGAAGCTTTCTTT. Translation: CSVDTEAFF.

The chain uses TRBV5-6 and TRBJ2-3; TRBD2 might be the D (5 bases). The CDR3 has 14 residues. Germline V gene lookup returns CDR1 SGHDT and CDR2 YYEEEE. V was shortened by 4 bases and J by 4 bases, with 13 bases between the two germline ends. CDR3 region: CASSGRTRADTQYF. Written as DNA, the CDR3 is TGTGCCAGCAGCGGACGTACTAGGGCAGATACGCAGTATTTT.

The chain recombines TRBV11-2 with TRBJ2-7, with D unresolved. Germline V gene lookup returns CDR1 SGHAT and CDR2 FQNNGV. Trimming removed 7 bases at V and 6 bases at J, with 10 bases between. This CDR3 has 11 amino acids. CDR3 bases: TGTGCCAGCACCCAGACTGGCGAGCAGTACTTC. Encoded protein: CASTQTGEQYF.

This chain joins TRBV12-5 and TRBJ1-2; D not certain. V lost 1 base, J lost 6 bases, and 6 bases lay in between. This CDR3 is built from 12 residues. Looked up from germline, CDR1 is LGHNT and CDR2 is FRNRAP. Written as DNA, the CDR3 is TGTGCTAGTGGTTTGGAGGAACATGGCTACACCTTC. Encoded protein: CASGLEEHGYTF.

The chain carries TRBV10-3 and TRBJ2-3, with TRBD1 matching over 9 bases. The CDR3 has 16 residues. The V and J ends lost 5 bases and 6 bases, in that order; junction bases with no gene match: 12. CDR1 ENHRY and CDR2 SYGVKD come from the germline V gene. CDR3 sequence (DNA): TGTGCCATCAGTTCACCGGGACAGGGACGCTCCGATACGCAGTATTTT. Protein: CAISSPGQGRSDTQYF.

This clone appeared once. A much bigger clone sits one base away, suggesting this may be a read error. CDR3 sequence (DNA): TGTGCCAGCAGTGAATTTACCGGGGAGCTGTTTTTT. It yields the protein CASSEFTGELFF. The gene calls are TRBV25-1 and TRBJ2-2; D not certain. The V end was cut by 1 base, the J end by 5 bases, with 2 bases between. The length of the CDR3 is 12 residues. The germline CDR1 and CDR2 sequences are MGHDK and SYGVNS.

This chain links TRBV11-2 with TRBJ1-2; D perhaps matches TRBD1 (5 bases). Germline CDR1 reads SGHAT; CDR2 reads FQNNGV. The CDR3 length is 11 residues. V gave up 1 base and J gave up 11 bases, with 8 bases separating them. The CDR3 loop reads CASSLVGRYTF. The CDR3 region has the DNA TGTGCCAGCAGCTTAGTGGGGCGATACACCTTC.

This clone was found once. This chain links TRBV5-1 with TRBJ2-3; D is unresolved. V dropped 1 base and J dropped 0 bases, with 3 bases sitting between them. Germline values: CDR1 SGHRS, CDR2 YFSETQ. This CDR3 has 13 residues. CDR3 coding DNA: TGCGCCAGCAGCTTGCCCAGCACAGATACGCAGTATTTT. Residues: CASSLPSTDTQYF.

The V gene is TRBV2, the J gene TRBJ1-1; D not resolved. V lost 4 bases and J lost 3, with 12 bases in between. In germline, CDR1 is SNHLY, CDR2 FYNNEI. The CDR3 runs 14 residues. The CDR3 DNA follows: TGTGCCAGCAGTGCAGCGATAAGGGACACTGAAGCTTTCTTT. Its translation is CASSAAIRDTEAFF.

This clone was found a few times. The V and J genes are TRBV19 and TRBJ1-1; no definite D call. The CDR3 sequence is 12 residues long. V was cut by 6 bases and J by 5 bases, with 10 bases left in between. CDR1 is LNHDA and CDR2 is SQIVND in the germline V gene (reference sequence). The chain's CDR3 is CASSLKWTEAFF. In DNA form, the CDR3 reads TGTGCCAGTAGCCTAAAATGGACTGAAGCTTTCTTT.

This chain joins TRBV4-3 and TRBJ1-1, with D perhaps TRBD1 (5 bases). This CDR3 has 13 amino acids. Trimming left V 0 bases short and J 11 bases short, with 13 bases between. Germline CDR1 and CDR2: LGHNA and YSLEER. The CDR3 here is CASSQDGDSEAFF. In nucleotides, the CDR3 is TGCGCCAGCAGCCAAGATGGAGACAGTGAGGCTTTCTTT.

This chain uses TRBV3-1 (or the pseudogene TRBV3-2) with TRBJ2-7; D might be TRBD1 or TRBD2, each matching 5 bases. The CDR3 is 16 amino acids. Trimming removed 5 bases from V and 3 bases from J, with 20 bases in between. The germline V gene encodes CDR1 LGHDT and CDR2 YNNKEL (reference sequence). CDR3 sequence: CASSGTATGGDYEQYF. The CDR3 coding sequence is TGTGCCAGCAGCGGAACTGCAACAGGAGGCGACTACGAGCAGTACTTC.

The CDR3 here is CASSLVRVVEQYF. CDR3 sequence (DNA): TGTGCCAGCAGTTTAGTCAGGGTGGTCGAGCAGTACTTC. The rearrangement joins TRBV28 to TRBJ2-7; maybe TRBD1 (5 bases). V was pared by 2 bases and J by 6 bases, with 11 bases between. Per germline, CDR1 MDHEN and CDR2 SYDVKM. This CDR3 is 13 amino acids long.